The 23 T cell receptor beta chains given below trace back to one sample, sequenced in a study of tumor-infiltrating lymphocytes in primary liver carcinoma. Total RNA amounting to about 520 ng was the source from which TCR beta cDNA was made with a constant-region primer. Employing slightly modified ARM-PCR, three nested multiplex PCR rounds were run, and these gave rise to the TCR beta libraries. The first two PCR rounds, roughly 9 cycles each, used TRBV1-TRBV30 forward primers and a C-beta reverse primer. TCRdb recomputed calls from the multiplex PCR reads with MiXCR, one row per CDR3 protein. Of about 200,000 distinct CDR3 sequences in the sample, just under 85% were seen once. From about 19-30 mg of unsorted bulk tissue, DNA and RNA were co-extracted together. Sequencing was done on a sample of tumor tissue from primary liver carcinoma. These receptors all come from a man aged 35-49 years with primary liver carcinoma and hepatitis B virus infection.

The rearrangement joins TRBV7-9 to TRBJ2-1, with TRBD2 identical over 14 bases. J was trimmed by 14 bases and V by 9 bases; bases with no gene match: 18. Germline CDR1 is SEHNR and CDR2 is FQNEAQ (reference sequence). This CDR3 spans 16 amino acids. The CDR3: CASRNRGTSGSDEEFF. The CDR3 DNA is TGTGCCAGTAGGAACCGTGGGACTAGCGGGAGCGATGAAGAGTTCTTC.

Turning to this clonotype: The conserved phenylalanine or tryptophan normally closing the CDR3 is absent here, so this likely arose from a read error. The chain is built from TRBV24-1 and TRBJ2-5, with D perhaps TRBD1 or TRBD2 (6 bases each). Trimming pared 7 bases from V and 9 bases from J, leaving 17 bases between. CDR3 size: 13 residues. CDR1 is KGHDR and CDR2 is SFDVKD in the germline V gene. CDR3 coding DNA: TGTGCCACCAGCTCCGACGCAGGGGAGGCCCAGTACTTA. Its protein product is CATSSDAGEAQYL.

With respect to this clonotype: Compared with germline, one end of the junction differs, possibly owing to a read error. The V call is TRBV28, the J call TRBJ1-4, with D perhaps TRBD1 (6 bases). Germline V lookup: CDR1 MDHEN, CDR2 SYDVKM. CDR3 length: 20 residues. This CDR3 reads CPSSLIGLVNRGVQNEKLFF. The CDR3 coding sequence is TGTCCCAGCAGTTTAATAGGTCTGGTGAATAGGGGGGTCCAGAATGAAAAACTGTTTTTT.

This clonotype has a count of ten or more. The chain couples TRBV6-2 or TRBV6-3 to TRBJ1-2; no definite D call. CDR1 MNHEY and CDR2 SVGEGT come from the germline V gene. V was cut by 7 bases and J by 6 bases, with 6 bases left in between. The CDR3 contains 10 residues. The CDR3 nucleotides read TGTGCCAGCACCATGGATGGCTACACCTTC. Protein sequence: CASTMDGYTF.

As for this clonotype: A read error may explain this, as a much larger clone is one base away. The genes are TRBV5-1 and TRBJ2-3; no reliable D call. The CDR3 is made up of 14 amino acids. The ends were cut back, 2 bases at V and 2 bases at J, with 9 bases in the middle. Germline CDR1 and CDR2: SGHRS and YFSETQ. CDR3: CASSFGHITDTQYF. The DNA for the CDR3 is TGCGCCAGCAGCTTCGGCCATATCACAGATACGCAGTATTTT.

As concerns this clonotype: Since a much larger clone is just one base distant, this may be a read error. The V gene is TRBV19, the J gene TRBJ1-5; TRBD1 might be the D (5 bases). CDR3 size: 11 residues. Per germline, CDR1 LNHDA and CDR2 SQIVND (reference sequence). The chain's CDR3 is CASGGDQPHHF. The DNA of the CDR3 is TGTGCCAGTGGGGGGGATCAGCCCCATCATTTT.

Worth noting for this clonotype: Germline and junction disagree at one end, which may indicate a read error. V and J are TRBV4-1 and TRBJ2-2, with D perhaps matching TRBD1 or TRBD2 (7 bases each). There are 15 residues in the CDR3. CDR1 and CDR2 (germline): MGHRA, YSYEKL. CDR3 sequence reads: CANSPQGEGSGELFF. The CDR3 nucleotides read TGCGCCAACAGCCCCCAGGGGGAGGGCTCCGGGGAGCTGTTTTTT.

In its sample, this clonotype was seen once. Here the CDR3 omits its conserved ending phenylalanine or tryptophan, so a read error is the likely source. The J gene is TRBJ2-3, the V gene TRBV5-4; D is unresolved. Trimming removed 0 bases from V and 5 bases from J, with 16 bases in between. The CDR3 is 16 residues long. From germline, CDR1 is SGHNT and CDR2 YYREEE (reference sequence). This CDR3 is CASSLGGWWARDTQYL. CDR3 nucleotide sequence: TGTGCCAGCAGCTTGGGCGGCTGGTGGGCACGAGATACGCAGTATTTA.

In the case of this clonotype: A junction end diverges from the germline sequence, so it may reflect a read error. CDR3 sequence (DNA): TGTGCCAGTAGCTTCGGGACAAGGGAAAGAGAGACCCAGTACTTC. It codes for CASSFGTRERETQYF. The chain has TRBV11-3 and TRBJ2-5, with a possible D match to TRBD1 (6 bases). This CDR3 spans 15 amino acids. Germline V lookup: CDR1 SGHNT, CDR2 YENEEA.

CDR3 residues: CASSWASWRGLGEQYF. The CDR3 nucleotides read TGTGCCAGCAGCTGGGCCAGCTGGAGAGGGTTGGGCGAGCAGTACTTC. The V call is TRBV7-9, the J call TRBJ2-7; D may be TRBD2 (5 bases). Germline V lookup: CDR1 SEHNR, CDR2 FQNEAQ (reference sequence). The CDR3 runs to 16 residues. The V end was cut by 4 bases, the J end by 6 bases, with 22 bases between.

The gene calls are TRBV6-5 and TRBJ1-4; D uncertain. Per germline, CDR1 MNHEY and CDR2 SVGAGI. This CDR3 has 14 residues. The CDR3 here is CTSRLLATNEKLFF. The CDR3 bases are TGTACTAGCCGGCTATTAGCAACTAATGAAAAACTGTTTTTT.

About this clonotype itself: A read error may account for a junction end that differs from germline. The chain employs TRBV30 and TRBJ1-2; no firm D call. CDR3 length equals 10 residues. Per germline, CDR1 GTSNPN and CDR2 SVGIG (reference sequence). The CDR3 bases are TGTGGCTGGAGACCGGATGGGTACACCTTC. Protein: CGWRPDGYTF.

As concerns this clonotype: This could be a read error, since a much larger clone is one nucleotide away. The rearrangement uses TRBV28 and TRBJ1-4, with unresolved D. CDR1 MDHEN and CDR2 SYDVKM come from the germline V gene. The CDR3 is made up of 13 amino acids. The CDR3 DNA is TGTGCCGGCAGTACAACCGACACTGAAAAACTGTTTTTT. This translates into CAGSTTDTEKLFF.

This chain uses TRBV7-9 with TRBJ2-1, with D possibly being TRBD1 (5 bases). The CDR3 spans 15 residues. Germline V CDR1 and CDR2: SEHNR, FQNEAQ (reference sequence). The CDR3 is CVSSDSLSENNEQFF. The CDR3 nucleotides read TGTGTTAGCAGTGACAGTTTGTCCGAAAACAATGAGCAGTTCTTC.

Comment on this clonotype: Given a much more abundant clone one base away, this may be a read error. The J gene is TRBJ2-3, the V gene TRBV24-1; 7 bases map to TRBD2. The germline V gene encodes CDR1 KGHDR and CDR2 SFDVKD. Unmatched junction bases numbered 5, after V lost 9 bases and J lost 0 bases. The CDR3 has 14 amino acids. Here the CDR3 DNA reads TGTGCCACCTGGCCGGGAGGTAGCACAGATACGCAGTATTTT. It yields the protein CATWPGGSTDTQYF.

V usage is TRBV6-6 and J usage is TRBJ2-2; 8 bases fit TRBD1. The J segment lost 6 bases and the V segment lost 10 bases, leaving 13 bases of the junction unmatched. Germline CDR1 reads MNHNY; CDR2 reads SVGAGI (reference sequence). The CDR3 consists of 15 residues. For the CDR3, the DNA is TGTGCCATTAGTTCCCTGACAGGGGTTTCCGGGGAGCTGTTTTTT. Amino acid sequence: CAISSLTGVSGELFF.

This clonotype was seen many times. The chain combines TRBV5-4 with TRBJ2-3; TRBD2 matches at 12 bases. This CDR3 is 14 amino acids long. Germline CDR1 reads SGHNT; CDR2 reads YYREEE (reference sequence). With V trimmed by 3 bases and J by 6 bases, 2 bases remained unmatched. The CDR3 reads CASSSTSGSDTQYF. The CDR3 DNA is TGTGCCAGCAGCTCGACTAGCGGGAGCGATACGCAGTATTTT.

This clonotype appeared a few times. The rearrangement uses TRBV20-1 and TRBJ1-1; D may be TRBD1 (5 bases). This CDR3 is built from 17 residues. From germline, CDR1 is DFQATT and CDR2 SNEGSKA (reference sequence). V lost 4 bases and J 0 bases, leaving 21 bases between the germline ends. The CDR3 DNA is TGCAGTGCTACCATGAAAGGGGTGGTACCGTTGAACACTGAAGCTTTCTTT. This sequence encodes CSATMKGVVPLNTEAFF.

In this sample, this clonotype turned up once. Its ends do not fully match the called genes, so a read error is possible. The chain combines TRBV29-1 with TRBJ1-1; maybe TRBD1 (5 bases). This CDR3 has 15 residues. Germline loops: CDR1 SQVTM, CDR2 ANQGSEA. The chain's CDR3 is CSVVPGWGMNTESFF. The CDR3 region has the DNA TGCAGTGTTGTCCCAGGGTGGGGGATGAACACTGAATCTTTCTTT.

For this clonotype: No conserved phenylalanine or tryptophan ends this CDR3, so it is likely a read error. This sequence joins TRBV29-1 and TRBJ2-1, with 9 bases lining up with TRBD2. CDR3 size: 14 residues. CDR1 is SQVTM and CDR2 is ANQGSEA in the germline V gene. With V trimmed by 4 bases and J by 8 bases, 9 bases remained unmatched. CDR3 sequence reads: CSVGLAGVSDEQFY. For the CDR3, the DNA is TGCAGCGTTGGATTAGCGGGAGTTTCCGATGAGCAGTTCTAC.

A word on this clonotype: One end of the junction does not line up with germline, which may come from a read error. The V gene is TRBV6-2 or TRBV6-3, the J gene TRBJ2-7, with TRBD2 as a possible D gene (6 bases). This CDR3 contains 13 residues. Germline CDR1 is MNHEY and CDR2 is SVGEGT. The CDR3 DNA reads as TGTGCTAGCGGTTACGAGGTACCCTACGAGCAGTGCTTC. Encoded protein: CASGYEVPYEQCF.

This clonotype was detected only a few times. At one end, the junction sequence differs from germline, possibly due to a read error. The CDR3 spells CNVEVDRGRAETQYF. The CDR3 nucleotides are TGCAACGTTGAAGTGGACAGGGGGCGAGCCGAGACCCAGTACTTC. This chain connects TRBV29-1 to TRBJ2-5; TRBD1 matches at 11 bases. The CDR3 is 15 residues long. Germline CDR1 reads SQVTM; CDR2 reads ANQGSEA. Full variable domain (rest looked up from reference TRBV29-1 and TRBJ2-5): SAVISQKPSRDICQRGTSLTIQCQVDSQVTMMFWYRQQPGQSLTLIATANQGSEATYESGFVIDKFPISRPNLTFSTLTVSNMSPEDSSIYLCNVEVDRGRAETQYFGPGTRLLVL.

The V call is TRBV12-3 or TRBV12-4, the J call TRBJ2-1; D is perhaps TRBD2 (5 bases). Trimming cost V 7 bases and J 8 bases, with 21 bases left between them. This CDR3 has 15 residues. The CDR3 nucleotides read TGTGCCAGCACCCTGGGAGTAGGGCGAGGCGATGAGCAGTTCTTC. The encoded protein is CASTLGVGRGDEQFF.